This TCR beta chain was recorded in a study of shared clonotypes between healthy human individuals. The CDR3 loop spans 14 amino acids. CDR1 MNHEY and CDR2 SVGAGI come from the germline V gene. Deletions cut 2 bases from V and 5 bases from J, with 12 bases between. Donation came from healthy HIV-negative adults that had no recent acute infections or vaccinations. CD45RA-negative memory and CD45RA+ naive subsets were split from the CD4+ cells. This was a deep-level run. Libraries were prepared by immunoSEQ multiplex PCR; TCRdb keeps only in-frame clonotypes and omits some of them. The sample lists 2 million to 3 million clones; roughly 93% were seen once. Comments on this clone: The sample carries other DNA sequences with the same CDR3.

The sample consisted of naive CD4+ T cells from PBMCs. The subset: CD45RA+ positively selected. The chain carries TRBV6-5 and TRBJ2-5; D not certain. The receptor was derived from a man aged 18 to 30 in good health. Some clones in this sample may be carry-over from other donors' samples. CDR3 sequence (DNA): TGTGCCAGCAGTTACGGGTTAGCTAGGGAGACCCAGTACTTC. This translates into CASSYGLARETQYF.